This is a list of T cell receptor beta chains from one sample in a study of siplizumab effects on memory and regulatory T cells. TCRdb's table, derived via immunoSEQ multiplex PCR, lists solely in-frame clones and lacks some. The sample consists of approximately 100,000 clones, about 92% of them appearing once. Sequenced material: Tregs sorted from blood. These receptors came from a human donor in good health. The CDR3 runs from the conserved cysteine through the conserved F or W. Fields, in order: V gene, clone size, D gene, J gene, CDR3 length, CDR3 DNA, CDR3 protein. The D gene is left open where the match is weak. Clone sizes are given selectively: once, few, many, or a class where the clone is expanded.

TRBV10-3	NA	NA	TRBJ2-1	13	TGTGCCATCAGAAGCGGGCCGGTGAATGAGCAGTTCTTC	CAIRSGPVNEQFF
TRBV5-6	NA	NA	TRBJ1-2	11	TGTGCCAGCAGCTGGGGGGTTGGCTACACCTTC	CASSWGVGYTF
TRBV7-9	NA	NA	TRBJ1-4	16	TGTGCCAGCAGCTTTTACGGGACGGGAGTATATGAAAAACTGTTTTTT	CASSFYGTGVYEKLFF
TRBV25-1	NA	TRBD1	TRBJ1-2	14	TGTGCCAGCAGCGGGACAGGCCGTTTCTATGGCTACACCTTC	CASSGTGRFYGYTF
TRBV21-1	NA	NA	TRBJ1-1	9	TGTGCCAGCAGGGTTGAAGCTTTCTTT	CASRVEAFF
TRBV18	NA	NA	TRBJ1-1	15	TGTGCCAGCTCACCGCCGACTGTATTAAGCACTGAAGCTTTCTTT	CASSPPTVLSTEAFF
TRBV7-2	NA	TRBD2	TRBJ2-3	14	TGTGCCAGCAGCTTAGGACTAGCGGGAGTCAAGCAGTATTTT	CASSLGLAGVKQYF
TRBV15	NA	NA	TRBJ2-2	15	TGTGCCACCAGCAGAGATAGTCGGGACACCGGGGAGCTGTTTTTT	CATSRDSRDTGELFF
TRBV27	NA	NA	TRBJ2-7	12	TGTGCCAGCAGTTTTCTAGCGAACGAGCAGTACTTC	CASSFLANEQYF
TRBV11-1	NA	TRBD1	TRBJ2-5	14	TGTGCCAGCGTCCGGGACAGATCACAAGAGACCCAGTACTTC	CASVRDRSQETQYF
TRBV6-5	few	NA	TRBJ1-5	15	TGTGCCAGCAGTACTTCAGGGCAGGGCAATCAGCCCCAGCATTTT	CASSTSGQGNQPQHF
TRBV7-9	NA	NA	TRBJ2-1	14	TGTGCCAGCAGCCCCCCCAGGACCGGCAATGAGCAGTTCTTC	CASSPPRTGNEQFF
TRBV29-1	NA	TRBD1	TRBJ2-2	16	TGCAGCGTTCGAGGGACAGGGGGCGCGAGGACCGGGGAGCTGTTTTTT	CSVRGTGGARTGELFF
TRBV2	NA	NA	TRBJ2-5	15	TGTGCCAGCGTCGTAGGAGGGTCCGGGGGAGAGACCCAGTACTTC	CASVVGGSGGETQYF
TRBV5-1	once	NA	TRBJ1-4	14	TGCGCCAGCAGCTTGGGAGCAACTAATGAAAAACTGTTTTTT	CASSLGATNEKLFF
TRBV27	NA	NA	TRBJ2-5	14	TGTGCCAGCAGTTTCGCTGGGTACCAAGAGACCCAGTACTTC	CASSFAGYQETQYF
TRBV7-6	NA	TRBD2	TRBJ2-2	17	TGTGCCAGCAGCCCCAGGACTAGCGGCCGGGGCACCGGGGAGCTGTTTTTT	CASSPRTSGRGTGELFF
TRBV5-1	few	NA	TRBJ1-1	14	TGCGCCAGCAGCCCCGACGGGCGGTACACTGAAGCTTTCTTT	CASSPDGRYTEAFF
TRBV18	NA	NA	TRBJ2-3	17	TGTGCCAGCTCACCACCCCAGAGATATACTAGCACAGATACGCAGTATTTT	CASSPPQRYTSTDTQYF
TRBV2	NA	TRBD2	TRBJ2-3	18	TGTGCCAGCAGTGAAAGGTGGTTTGGCGGGAGGGTCACAGATACGCAGTATTTT	CASSERWFGGRVTDTQYF
TRBV7-9	NA	NA	TRBJ2-3	15	TGTGCCAGCAGCTTACTCACGGGTCTCACAGATACGCAGTATTTT	CASSLLTGLTDTQYF
TRBV7-9	NA	NA	TRBJ2-2	14	TGTGCCAGCAGCTTCGCAGGGAGAACCGGGGAGCTGTTTTTT	CASSFAGRTGELFF
TRBV7-8	NA	NA	TRBJ1-1	15	TGTGCCAGCAGTTCCCTGCGGGGGGAGGGGACTGAAGCTTTCTTT	CASSSLRGEGTEAFF
TRBV18	NA	TRBD2	TRBJ2-3	17	TGTGCCAGCTCACCACGCAGCGGGGGGCGCTTCACAGATACGCAGTATTTT	CASSPRSGGRFTDTQYF
TRBV6-1	once	TRBD1	TRBJ2-5	17	TGTGCCAGCAGCGAACCTCGGGGCCGACAGGGACAGGAGACCCAGTACTTC	CASSEPRGRQGQETQYF
TRBV5-1	NA	NA	TRBJ2-1	14	TGCGCCAGCAGCTGGGGGGACCGTTACAATGAGCAGTTCTTC	CASSWGDRYNEQFF
TRBV6-4	NA	NA	TRBJ1-3	13	TGTGCCAGCAGCTCATTCTCGGGAAACACCATATATTTT	CASSSFSGNTIYF
TRBV7-2	NA	TRBD2	TRBJ2-1	15	TGTGCCAGCAGCTTAGGACTAGCAATCAACAATGAGCAGTTCTTC	CASSLGLAINNEQFF
TRBV19	NA	NA	TRBJ1-5	12	TGTGCCAGTAGTATAGAACTTCAGCCCCAGCATTTT	CASSIELQPQHF
TRBV5-1	NA	NA	TRBJ2-7	13	TGCGCCAGCAGAGCGGGCTCGGGTCTCGAGCAGTACTTC	CASRAGSGLEQYF
TRBV27	NA	NA	TRBJ2-1	16	TGTGCCAGCAGTTTAGGAGGGCCGAGTTCGGGAAATGAGCAGTTCTTC	CASSLGGPSSGNEQFF
TRBV15	NA	NA	TRBJ2-5	13	TGTGCCACCAGCAGTGATGCCCTGGGGACCCAGTACTTC	CATSSDALGTQYF
TRBV19	NA	TRBD2	TRBJ2-1	12	TGTGCCAGTAGTAGGGGGGGTGGTGAGCAGTTCTTC	CASSRGGGEQFF
TRBV10-3	NA	TRBD1	TRBJ1-2	16	TGTGCCATCAGTCGACAGGGCCCGGGGGAAAGTGGTGGCTACACCTTC	CAISRQGPGESGGYTF
TRBV7-9	NA	NA	TRBJ2-4	14	TGTGCCAGCAGCCTAGGGGTGTCCAAAAACATTCAGTACTTC	CASSLGVSKNIQYF
TRBV5-6	NA	NA	TRBJ1-4	15	TGTGCCAGCAGGTTACAGGGCAGTGGCAATGAAAAACTGTTTTTT	CASRLQGSGNEKLFF
TRBV6-5	NA	NA	TRBJ1-1	14	TGTGCCAGCAGGGCTATAGGGGCCTACACTGAAGCTTTCTTT	CASRAIGAYTEAFF
TRBV30	NA	NA	TRBJ2-5	13	TGTGCCTGGAGTAAAGGGTTCGAAGAGACCCAGTACTTC	CAWSKGFEETQYF
TRBV5-1	NA	NA	TRBJ2-5	13	TGCGCCAGCAGCTTGGCCAGGCAAGAGACCCAGTACTTC	CASSLARQETQYF
TRBV2	once	NA	TRBJ2-7	13	TGTGCCAGCAGGCGGGACGGCGGGAACGAGCAGTACTTC	CASRRDGGNEQYF
TRBV18	NA	TRBD2	TRBJ2-1	14	TGTGCCAGCTCAATAGCGGGAGGGTACAATGAGCAGTTCTTC	CASSIAGGYNEQFF
TRBV19	NA	TRBD1	TRBJ1-2	15	TGTGCCAGTAGTATTCTTGTACAGGGGATCGACGGCTACACCTTC	CASSILVQGIDGYTF
TRBV15	NA	NA	TRBJ1-2	16	TGTGCCACCAGCAGAGGAGAAGGAACTGCTAACTATGGCTACACCTTC	CATSRGEGTANYGYTF
TRBV29-1	NA	TRBD1	TRBJ1-2	14	TGCAGCGTCGAGGGGGCAGGGGAGGACTATGGCTACACCTTC	CSVEGAGEDYGYTF
TRBV5-1	once	NA	TRBJ2-3	13	TGCGCCAGCAGCTTCCCAGGCACAGATACGCAGTATTTT	CASSFPGTDTQYF
TRBV23-1	NA	TRBD1	TRBJ1-2	16	TGCGCCAGCAGCCAGCCATTCTCACAGGGGGCGCAGGGCTACACCTTC	CASSQPFSQGAQGYTF
TRBV18	NA	TRBD2	TRBJ2-5	15	TGTGCCAGCTCACTTCGACTAGCGGGAGAAGAGACCCAGTACTTC	CASSLRLAGEETQYF
TRBV23-1	NA	TRBD2	TRBJ2-3	19	TGCGCCAGCAGTCACCCTTTGGGACTAGCGGGACGTAGCACAGATACGCAGTATTTT	CASSHPLGLAGRSTDTQYF
TRBV6-5	NA	TRBD1	TRBJ2-2	15	TGTGCCAGCAGATCCGGACAGGGTCGCACCGGGGAGCTGTTTTTT	CASRSGQGRTGELFF
TRBV10-3	NA	NA	TRBJ2-5	12	TGTGCCATCAGCAACAGTAGAGAGACCCAGTACTTC	CAISNSRETQYF
TRBV15	few	NA	TRBJ1-2	14	TGTGCCACCAGCTTCCGCAGGCCTAACTATGGCTACACCTTC	CATSFRRPNYGYTF
TRBV28	NA	NA	TRBJ1-2	11	TGTGCCAGCAGATCTGACATGGGCTACACCTTC	CASRSDMGYTF